This TCR beta chain was identified in a study of blood T cell repertoires in COVID-19. On the study more broadly: Samples of COVID-19 (acute and convalescent) were obtained from the United States, Italy and Spain.

Profiling relied on immunoSEQ multiplex PCR, and the TCRdb table lists in-frame clones only, not all of them. The data show 130,000 to 150,000 clones, about nine tenths seen once. The CDR3 extends over 14 amino acids. In germline, CDR1 is GTSNPN, CDR2 SVGIG (reference sequence). Trimming at V came to 3 bases and at J to 3 bases, leaving 5 bases not matched to a gene. The receptor was derived from a man aged 60-69 years who had recovered from COVID-19. Sequencing was done on a sample of PBMCs or T cells enriched from blood (not recorded which). The V call is TRBV30, the J call TRBJ1-5; 7 bases are shared with TRBD1. CDR3: CAWSWTGVNQPQHF. In DNA, the CDR3 is TGTGCCTGGAGCTGGACAGGAGTCAATCAGCCCCAGCATTTT.